Many counts were recorded for the clone carrying this TCR beta chain. Its target is unknown. The data were taken from a study of human T cells and chemical hapten exposure. Time point reported: pre-sensitization, week 0. Treatment defined: therapeutic diphenylcyclopropenone sensitization with weekly scalp DPC. TCRdb fed the RACE reads into MiXCR, producing one record per CDR3 protein. The sample lists 95,000 to 150,000 distinct CDR3 sequences, approximately 13% occurring once. CDR3 size: 14 residues. Trimming removed 2 bases at V and 3 bases at J, with 9 bases between. Study conclusions and caveats: Compared with pre-sensitization or healthy control sets, expanded TCRs clustered more. DPC sensitization left the count of TCRs above 1 in 1000 unchanged.

The V gene is TRBV12-3 or TRBV12-4, the J gene TRBJ2-3; no clear D gene. The TCR comes from a young woman with alopecia areata. Some clones in this sample may be carry-over from other donors' samples. The source was whole blood, collected in connection with sensitization to the hapten diphenylcyclopropenone (DPC). The CDR3 protein is CASSLLLATDTQYF. The DNA of the CDR3 is TGTGCCAGCAGTTTACTATTAGCTACAGATACGCAGTATTTT.